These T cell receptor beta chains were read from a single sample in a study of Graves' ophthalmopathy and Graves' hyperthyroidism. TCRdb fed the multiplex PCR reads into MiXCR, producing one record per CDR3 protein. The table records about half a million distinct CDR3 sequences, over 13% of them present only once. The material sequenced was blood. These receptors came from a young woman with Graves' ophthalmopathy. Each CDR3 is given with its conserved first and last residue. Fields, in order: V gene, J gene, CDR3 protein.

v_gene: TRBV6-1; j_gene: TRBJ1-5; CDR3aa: CASTTGGDLLPQHF
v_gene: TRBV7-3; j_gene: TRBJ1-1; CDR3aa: CASRRGGRIMNTEAFF
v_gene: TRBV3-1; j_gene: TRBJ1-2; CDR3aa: CASSQDPGQPFYGYTF
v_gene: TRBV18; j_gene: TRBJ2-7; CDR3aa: CASSPRGPQLREQYF
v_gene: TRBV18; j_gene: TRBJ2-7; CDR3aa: CASSPRDSSYEQYF
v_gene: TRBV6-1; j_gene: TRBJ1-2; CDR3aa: CASSEFGIANYGYTF
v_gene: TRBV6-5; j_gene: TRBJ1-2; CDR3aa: CASSYLLGQSSNYGYTF
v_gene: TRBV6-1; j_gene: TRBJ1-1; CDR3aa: CATSRGVKYTEAFF
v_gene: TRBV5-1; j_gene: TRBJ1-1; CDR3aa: CASAKSGGHNTEAFF
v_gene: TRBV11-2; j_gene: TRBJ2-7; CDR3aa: CASSLGLKGPYF
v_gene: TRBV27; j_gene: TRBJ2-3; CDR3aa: CASSLGTSGRSTDTQYF
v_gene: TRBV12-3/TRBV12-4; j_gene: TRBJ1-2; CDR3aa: CASSRDRNYGYTF
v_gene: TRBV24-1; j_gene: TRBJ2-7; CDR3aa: CATSDLRGPASSYEQYF
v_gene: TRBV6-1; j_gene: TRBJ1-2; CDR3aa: CASSPVGGQRIRGGYTF
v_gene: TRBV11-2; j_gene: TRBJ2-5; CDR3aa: CASSLVAGGWQTQYF
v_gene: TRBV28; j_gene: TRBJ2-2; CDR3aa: CASSSPSTEPDTGELFF
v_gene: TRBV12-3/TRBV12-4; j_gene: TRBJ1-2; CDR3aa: CASSYTWSGGYTF
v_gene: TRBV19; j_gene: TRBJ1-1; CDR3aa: CASSIEGLRDAFF
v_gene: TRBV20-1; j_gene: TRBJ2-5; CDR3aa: CSAAHLGQETQYF
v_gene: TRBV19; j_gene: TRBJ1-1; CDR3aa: CASSMYTVMNTEAFF
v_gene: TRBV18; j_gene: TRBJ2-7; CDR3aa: CASSSSGDYEQYF
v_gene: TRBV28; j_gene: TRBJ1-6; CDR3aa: CASRPAGESMGSPLHF
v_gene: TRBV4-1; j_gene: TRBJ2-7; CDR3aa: CASSHGDEQYF
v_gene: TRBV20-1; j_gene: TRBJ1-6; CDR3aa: CSARVGRSSYNSPLHF
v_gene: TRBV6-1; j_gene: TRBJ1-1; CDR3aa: CASGDTGGYTEAFF
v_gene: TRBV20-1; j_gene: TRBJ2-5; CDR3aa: CSARDYKGAGNPPETQYF
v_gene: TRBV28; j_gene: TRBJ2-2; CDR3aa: CASQGQGDTGELFF
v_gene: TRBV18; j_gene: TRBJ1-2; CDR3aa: CASSPQGTAATGYTF
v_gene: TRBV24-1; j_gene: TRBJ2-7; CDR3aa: CATSGPQGQGSYEQYF
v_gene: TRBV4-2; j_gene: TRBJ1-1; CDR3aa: CASSQRVLTEAFF
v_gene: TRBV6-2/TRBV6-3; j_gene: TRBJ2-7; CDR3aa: CASSYPPKKYRDRESYEQYF
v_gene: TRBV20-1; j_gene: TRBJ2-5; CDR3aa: CSALYVGGGQETQYF
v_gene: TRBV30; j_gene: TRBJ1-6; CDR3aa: CAWSDPARGNSPLHF
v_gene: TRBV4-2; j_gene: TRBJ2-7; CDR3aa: CASSQELAGTSWEQYF
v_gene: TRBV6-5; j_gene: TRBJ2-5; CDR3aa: CASSYPTSGRAETQYF
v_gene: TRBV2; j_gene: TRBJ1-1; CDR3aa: CASIGDRHTEAFF
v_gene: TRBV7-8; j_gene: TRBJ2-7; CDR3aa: CASSMRQGAYEQYF
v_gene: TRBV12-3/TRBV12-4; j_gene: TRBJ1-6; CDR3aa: CAGDSYSPLHF
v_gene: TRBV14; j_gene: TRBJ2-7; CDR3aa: CASSRIQGSEQYF
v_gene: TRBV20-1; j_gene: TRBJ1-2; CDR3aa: CSAADRGPYGYTF
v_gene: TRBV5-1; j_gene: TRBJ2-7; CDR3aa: CAGSRSSYEQYF
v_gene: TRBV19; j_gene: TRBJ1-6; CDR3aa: CASRYRGGSYNSPLHF
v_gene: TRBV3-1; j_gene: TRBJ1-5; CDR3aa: CASSQDLGGSSNQPQQF
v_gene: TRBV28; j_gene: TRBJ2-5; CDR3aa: CASQQETQYF
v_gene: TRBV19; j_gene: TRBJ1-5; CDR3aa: CASSTSDRSNQPQHF
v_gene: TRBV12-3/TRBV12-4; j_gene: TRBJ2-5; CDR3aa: CASSLSGNQETQYF
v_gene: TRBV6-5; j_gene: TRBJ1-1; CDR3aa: CASSYSRGQGATEAFF
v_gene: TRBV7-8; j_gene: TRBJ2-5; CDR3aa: CASSLERETQYF